This T cell receptor (beta chain) was sequenced for a study of CD8 T cells in Susac syndrome. Random hexamers were used to reverse transcribe 0.5 to 1 ug of RNA. The authors amplified TCR beta CDR3 across 54 Vbeta and 13 Jbeta using immunoSEQ multiplex PCR. One entry per CDR3 protein results from TCRdb running MiXCR on the immunoSEQ multiplex PCR reads. The sample gives hundreds of thousands of distinct CDR3 sequences, nearly 97% of which show up once; 0.085% to 0.095% is in the top ten. From blood CD8+ and CD4+ T cells, the TCR beta chain was sequenced. The multiple sclerosis controls were treatment-naive patients with relapsing-remitting disease that was stable or active. Findings and caveats of the study: An acknowledgment was made by the study that its TCR sequencing and HLA analysis involved relatively few individuals.

The CDR3 covers 12 residues. The germline V and J ends were trimmed by 4 bases and 0 bases, with 3 bases remaining between them. Germline CDR1 is MDHEN and CDR2 is SYDVKM. This clonotype was seen a handful of times. Its specificity is unknown. The clonotype originates from a human donor with multiple sclerosis. The rearrangement links TRBV28 to TRBJ2-5; D remains ambiguous. Input material: CD4+ T cells from PBMCs. This chain's CDR3 is CASSSYQETQYF. The DNA of the CDR3 is TGTGCCAGCAGTTCGTACCAAGAGACCCAGTACTTC. Based on the CDR3 plus reference TRBV28 and TRBJ2-5, the full variable domain is DVKVTQSSRYLVKRTGEKVFLECVQDMDHENMFWYRQDPGLGLRLIYFSYDVKMKEKGDIPEGYSVSREKKERFSLILESASTNQTSMYLCASSSYQETQYFGPGTRLLVL.